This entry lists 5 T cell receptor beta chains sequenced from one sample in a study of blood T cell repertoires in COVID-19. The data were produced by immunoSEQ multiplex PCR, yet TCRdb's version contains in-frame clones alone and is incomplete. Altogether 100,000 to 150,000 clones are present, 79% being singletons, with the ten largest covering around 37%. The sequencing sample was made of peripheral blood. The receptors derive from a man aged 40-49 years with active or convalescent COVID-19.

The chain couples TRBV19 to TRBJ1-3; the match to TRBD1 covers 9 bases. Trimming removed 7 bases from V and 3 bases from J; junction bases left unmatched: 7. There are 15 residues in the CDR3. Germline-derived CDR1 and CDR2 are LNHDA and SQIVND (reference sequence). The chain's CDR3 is CASTQGQGDGNTIYF. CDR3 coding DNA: TGTGCCAGTACCCAGGGACAGGGAGATGGAAACACCATATATTTT.

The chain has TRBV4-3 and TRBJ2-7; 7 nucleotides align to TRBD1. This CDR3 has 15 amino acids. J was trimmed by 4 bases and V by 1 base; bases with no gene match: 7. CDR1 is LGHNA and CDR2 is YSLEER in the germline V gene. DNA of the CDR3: TGCGCCAGCAGCCAAGCGACCGGGACAGCTTACGAGCAGTACTTC. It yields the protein CASSQATGTAYEQYF.

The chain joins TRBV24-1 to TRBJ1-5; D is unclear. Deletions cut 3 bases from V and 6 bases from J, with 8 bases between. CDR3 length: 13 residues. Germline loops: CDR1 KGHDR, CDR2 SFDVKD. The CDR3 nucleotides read TGTGCCACCAGTGATCGGCCAGGTCAGCCCCAGCATTTT. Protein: CATSDRPGQPQHF.

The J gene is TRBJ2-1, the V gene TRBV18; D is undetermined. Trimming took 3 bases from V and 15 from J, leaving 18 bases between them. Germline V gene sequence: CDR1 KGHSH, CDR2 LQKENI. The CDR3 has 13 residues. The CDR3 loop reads CASSPTDTLRSFF. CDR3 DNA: TGTGCCAGCTCACCTACTGACACGCTTCGGTCGTTCTTC.

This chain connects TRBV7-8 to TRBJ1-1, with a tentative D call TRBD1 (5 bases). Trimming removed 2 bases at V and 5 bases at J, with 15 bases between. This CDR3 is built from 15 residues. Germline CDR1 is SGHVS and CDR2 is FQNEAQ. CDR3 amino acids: CASSLREGRGTEAFF. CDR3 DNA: TGTGCCAGCAGCTTACGGGAAGGGAGGGGAACTGAAGCTTTCTTT. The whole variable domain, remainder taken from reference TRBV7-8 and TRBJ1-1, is GAGVSQSPRYKVAKRGQDVALRCDPISGHVSLFWYQQALGQGPEFLTYFQNEAQLDKSGLPSDRFFAERPEGSVSTLKIQRTQQEDSAVYLCASSLREGRGTEAFFGQGTRLTVV.